This T cell receptor (beta chain) was sequenced during a study of blood T cell repertoires in COVID-19. In the study overall: COVID-19 samples from acute and convalescent phases originated in the United States, Italy and Spain. The analysed material was cDNA or gDNA that came from T cells, B-cell-depleted T cells, or PBMCs.

Authors' data handling: Amplification with reference gene primers provided the estimates of nucleated cell counts. TCRdb's table, derived via immunoSEQ multiplex PCR, lists solely in-frame clones and lacks some. V and J calls and clone size are copied from that table; D and trimming were computed from the DNA. This table holds 140,000 or so clones, around 82% found once. The V gene's germline CDR1 is SGHTS and CDR2 YDEGEE. V lost 4 bases and J lost 3; bases outside the gene matches: 12. The CDR3 is 17 amino acids. The receptor's source is a man aged 55 to 70 with acute or convalescent COVID-19. This sequence joins TRBV5-8 and TRBJ2-3; 9 bases agree with TRBD2. The sequenced sample was peripheral blood. The CDR3 DNA reads TGTGCCAGCAGCCCTGCCATAGTAGCGGGGGTAACAGATACGCAGTATTTT. Amino acid sequence: CASSPAIVAGVTDTQYF.